This T cell receptor (beta chain) appears in the sequencing data of a study of T cells in localized non-small cell lung cancer (dated by TCRdb to the early 2020s). Background for the entire study: The study examined T cell repertoires in roughly 240 patients with early-stage NSCLC and compared tumors with uninvolved tumor-adjacent lungs. All 240 or so NSCLC patients in the cohort were treatment-naive and had localized lung tumors that were resected. A mean age of about 66 years was recorded for the NSCLC patients, of whom some 130 were male and about a hundred were female. The paper as a whole reports these results and caveats: A median of about 55 of the top 100 tumor clones were detected in paired uninvolved adjacent lung, and 25 to 35 of these tumor clones were also found among the top 100 clones of the paired uninvolved adjacent lung. Because the study design was exploratory, TCR variables were selected using unadjusted p-values without false-discovery rate correction. Uninvolved tumor-adjacent lung showed the highest T cell clonality, higher than tumor, which suggests more focused antigenic responses in the adjacent lung. Higher blood T cell density associated with longer overall survival, while higher adjacent-lung clonality associated with shorter survival. Multi-region tumor sequencing was not performed, so intratumor heterogeneity could not be excluded.

At diagnosis, tumor, uninvolved tumor-adjacent lung and peripheral blood were collected and then preserved as a mix of FFPE and fresh-frozen material. For TCR repertoire profiling, the blood samples were analyzed as peripheral blood mononuclear cells. About this clone itself: It lacks a known antigen. No much larger clone exists at a distance of one base, and base qualities are not known.

CDR1 GTSNPN and CDR2 SVGIG were looked up in the germline V gene (reference sequence). The junction shows trimming of 3 bases on V and 0 bases on J, plus 8 bases between the germline ends. From cysteine to phenylalanine, the CDR3 is 13 amino acids long. The DNA shown is the 39-base CDR3, in frame from base 1. TCR beta CDR3 regions were sequenced from DNA using the immunoSEQ Assay. The source study handled its data this way. T cell density was computed as TCR beta template counts normalized to usable DNA estimated by amplifying housekeeping genes. Richness was estimated with the preseqR package, extrapolating to 400,000 templates for PBMC samples and 120,000 templates for tissue samples. Clonality was defined by subtracting Pielou's evenness from one. Tissue-enriched TCRs were identified by differential abundance testing using productive amino-acid clonotypes, minimum total count 5 and alpha 0.1. The Jaccard Index and the Morisita Overlap Index were used to measure how much the repertoires overlapped between compartments. TCR beta CDR3s were clustered by GLIPH together with public tetramer-defined viral CDR3s, and at least three viral sequences plus V-gene enrichment were required for viral motifs. Entries here come from immuneACCESS through TCRdb and include only in-frame sequences with V and J called. Some clones fail to appear in such tables; in the studies checked, an unresolved V gene covers under half of the shortfall, and the cause of the remainder is unknown. Clonal size and the V and J genes are those of that table, whereas D and trimming came from the DNA. The sample has about 52,000 clones on record, around 86% of them singletons. More than 15% of the sample rests with the top ten.

The specimen was peripheral blood, collected before any cancer treatment. The receptor chain draws on TRBV30 and TRBJ1-1; 6 matching bases give a weak D call of TRBD1. The TCR sequence derives from a male donor at least 60 years old with stage III squamous cell lung carcinoma. The DNA sequence follows: TGTGCCTGGAGCGGACAGTTGAACACTGAAGCTTTCTTT. This translates into CAWSGQLNTEAFF. The entire variable domain, with the stretches around the CDR3 drawn from the reference TRBV30 and TRBJ1-1 proteins, is SQTIHQWPATLVQPVGSPLSLECTVEGTSNPNLYWYRQAAGRGLQLLFYSVGIGQISSEVPQNLSASRPQDRQFILSSKKLLLSDSGFYLCAWSGQLNTEAFFGQGTRLTVV.